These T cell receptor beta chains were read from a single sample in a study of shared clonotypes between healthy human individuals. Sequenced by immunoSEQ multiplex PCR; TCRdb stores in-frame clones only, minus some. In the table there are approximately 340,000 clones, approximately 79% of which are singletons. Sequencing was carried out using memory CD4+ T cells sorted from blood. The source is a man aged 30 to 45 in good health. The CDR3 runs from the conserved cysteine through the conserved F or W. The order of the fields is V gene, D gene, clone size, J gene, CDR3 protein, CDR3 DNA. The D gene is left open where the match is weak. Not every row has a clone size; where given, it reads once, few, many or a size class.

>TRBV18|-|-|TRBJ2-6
CASSPGSGANVLTF
TGTGCCAGCTCACCAGGATCCGGGGCCAACGTCCTGACTTTC
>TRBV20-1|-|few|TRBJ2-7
CSARIGPSQYF
TGCAGTGCTAGGATCGGACCTTCGCAGTACTTC
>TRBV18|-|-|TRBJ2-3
CASSYQGPTDTQYF
TGTGCCAGCTCGTACCAGGGGCCCACAGATACGCAGTATTTT
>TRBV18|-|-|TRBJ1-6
CASSPLQGGNNSPLHF
TGTGCCAGCTCACCTCTGCAGGGCGGTAATAATTCACCCCTCCACTTT
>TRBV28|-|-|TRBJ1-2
CASSLWGPPNYGYTF
TGTGCCAGCAGTTTATGGGGTCCGCCAAACTATGGCTACACCTTC
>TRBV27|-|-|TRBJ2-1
CASSLSPGQFNEQFF
TGTGCCAGCAGTTTATCACCAGGGCAATTCAATGAGCAGTTCTTC
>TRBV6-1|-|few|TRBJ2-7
CASKPGHTYREQYF
TGTGCCAGCAAGCCGGGTCATACCTATCGCGAGCAGTACTTC
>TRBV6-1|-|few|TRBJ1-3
CASSEYGLIGNTIYF
TGTGCCAGCAGTGAATATGGTCTAATAGGAAACACCATATATTTT
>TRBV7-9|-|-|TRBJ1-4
CASSLGQGAKTELFF
TGTGCCAGCAGCTTAGGGCAGGGCGCTAAGACGGAACTGTTTTTT
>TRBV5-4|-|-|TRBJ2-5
CASSSAAPRPQETQYF
TGTGCCAGCAGCTCGGCGGCCCCCAGACCCCAAGAGACCCAGTACTTC
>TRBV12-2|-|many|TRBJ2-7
CASRLSPRDSYYEQYF
TGTGCAAGTCGCTTATCACCCCGGGACAGTTACTACGAGCAGTACTTC
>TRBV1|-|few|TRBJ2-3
CTSSQVRDPDTQYF
TGCACCAGCAGCCAAGTACGTGACCCAGATACGCAGTATTTT
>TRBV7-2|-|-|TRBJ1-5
CASSFIGGDQPQHF
TGTGCCAGCAGCTTCATCGGGGGGGATCAGCCCCAGCATTTT
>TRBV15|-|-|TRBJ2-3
CATSRDSDTQYF
TGTGCCACCAGCAGAGATTCAGATACGCAGTATTTT
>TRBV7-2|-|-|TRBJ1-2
CASSHTRNYGYTF
TGTGCCAGCAGCCATACACGGAACTATGGCTACACCTTC
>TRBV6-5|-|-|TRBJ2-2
CASSNGPPGELFF
TGTGCCAGCAGCAACGGGCCGCCCGGGGAGCTGTTTTTT
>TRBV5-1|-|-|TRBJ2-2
CASVLSGHAGELFF
TGCGCCAGCGTCTTATCCGGTCACGCCGGGGAGCTGTTTTTT
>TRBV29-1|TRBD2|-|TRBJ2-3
CSVYRREGTDTQYF
TGCAGCGTTTATCGGCGGGAGGGCACAGATACGCAGTATTTT
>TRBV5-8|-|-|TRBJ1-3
CASSLKRYTIYF
TGTGCCAGCAGCTTGAAGAGATACACCATATATTTT
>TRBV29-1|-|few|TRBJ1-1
CSVNSYEAFF
TGCAGCGTAAATTCATATGAAGCTTTCTTT
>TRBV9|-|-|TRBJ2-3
CASSSIQNTQYF
TGTGCCAGCAGCTCAATCCAGAATACGCAGTATTTT
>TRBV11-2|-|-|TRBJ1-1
CASSLVSRNTEAFF
TGTGCCAGCAGCTTAGTATCGAGGAACACTGAAGCTTTCTTT
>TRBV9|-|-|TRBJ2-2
CASSVEVGYTGELFF
TGTGCCAGCAGCGTAGAAGTCGGGTACACCGGGGAGCTGTTTTTT
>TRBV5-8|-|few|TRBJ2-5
CASSYLLGGPYF
TGTGCCAGCAGTTACCTCCTCGGGGGTCCTTACTTC